The entry below describes one T cell receptor (beta chain). Antigen unknown. This specimen belongs to a study of shared clonotypes between healthy human individuals. Points from the study as a whole: Shared across several donors were 4% to 6% of the naive CD4 clonotypes.

Once extracted for a subset, genomic DNA was divided evenly among several immunoSEQ plates. TCRdb keeps only in-frame clones here, not all; method: immunoSEQ multiplex PCR. Altogether hundreds of thousands of clones are present, approximately 95% being singletons, with the ten largest covering approximately 0.062%. Germline V gives CDR1 PRHDT, CDR2 FYEKMQ (reference sequence). The CDR3 has 13 residues. V was clipped by 7 bases and J by 4 bases, with 12 bases between them. V gene TRBV13 combines with J gene TRBJ2-3; D not resolved. Sequenced input: naive CD4+ T cells sorted from blood. Documented subset: CD45RA+ positively selected. This TCR was recovered from a woman aged 25 to 39 in good health. This chain's CDR3 is CASTYAFADTQYF. The CDR3, as DNA: TGTGCCAGCACCTACGCATTTGCAGATACGCAGTATTTT.